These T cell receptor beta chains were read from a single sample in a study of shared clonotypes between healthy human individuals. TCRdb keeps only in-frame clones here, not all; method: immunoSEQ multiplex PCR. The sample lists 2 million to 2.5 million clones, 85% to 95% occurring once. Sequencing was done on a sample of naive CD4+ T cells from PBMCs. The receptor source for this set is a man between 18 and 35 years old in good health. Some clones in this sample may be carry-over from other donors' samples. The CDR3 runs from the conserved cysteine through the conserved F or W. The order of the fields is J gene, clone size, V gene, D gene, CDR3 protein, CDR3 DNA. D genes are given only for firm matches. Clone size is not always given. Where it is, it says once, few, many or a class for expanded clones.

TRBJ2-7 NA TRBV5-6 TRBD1 CASSLGGGQGPYEQYF TGTGCCAGCAGCTTGGGGGGCGGACAGGGCCCCTACGAGCAGTACTTC
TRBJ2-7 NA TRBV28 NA CASSTSAAPREQYF TGTGCCAGCAGTACATCGGCCGCCCCGAGAGAGCAGTACTTC
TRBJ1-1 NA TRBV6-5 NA CAAKRERRAEAFF TGTGCCGCCAAACGGGAGCGCCGCGCTGAAGCTTTCTTT
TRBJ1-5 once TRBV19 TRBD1 CASSSGQGRNQPQHF TGTGCCAGTAGTTCCGGACAGGGGCGCAATCAGCCCCAGCATTTT
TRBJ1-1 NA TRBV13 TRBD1 CASSAGQGMNTEAFF TGTGCCAGCAGCGCGGGACAGGGGATGAACACTGAAGCTTTCTTT
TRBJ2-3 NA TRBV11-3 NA CASSRGVTDTQYF TGTGCCAGCAGCCGGGGAGTCACAGATACGCAGTATTTT
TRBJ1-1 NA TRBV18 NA CASSPPGGGEAFF TGTGCCAGCTCACCACCCGGAGGTGGCGAAGCTTTCTTT
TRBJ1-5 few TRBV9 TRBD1 CASGGTGSNQPQHF TGTGCCAGCGGCGGGACAGGGTCCAATCAGCCCCAGCATTTT
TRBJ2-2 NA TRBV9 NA CASSTPPGELFF TGTGCCAGCAGCACCCCCCCCGGGGAGCTGTTTTTT
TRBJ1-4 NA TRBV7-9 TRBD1 CASSQGRTGSYSTNEKLFF TGTGCCAGCAGTCAGGGGCGGACAGGGTCTTATTCAACTAATGAAAAACTGTTTTTT
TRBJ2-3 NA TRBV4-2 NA CASSQVSSDTQYF TGTGCCAGCAGCCAAGTTTCCAGTGATACGCAGTATTTT
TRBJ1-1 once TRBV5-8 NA CASSLSRTNTEAFF TGTGCCAGCAGCTTAAGTAGGACGAACACTGAAGCTTTCTTT
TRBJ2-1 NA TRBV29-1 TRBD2 CSTAGLAGGPGRGNEQFF TGCAGCACCGCCGGACTAGCGGGAGGGCCGGGTAGGGGCAATGAGCAGTTCTTC
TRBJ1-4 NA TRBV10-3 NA CAIRAGWDEKLFF TGTGCCATCCGAGCAGGGTGGGATGAAAAACTGTTTTTT
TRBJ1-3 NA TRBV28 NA CASTRRQIGNTIYF TGTGCCAGCACCCGTCGACAGATTGGAAACACCATATATTTT
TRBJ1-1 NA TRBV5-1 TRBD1 CASSVKGQGNTEAFF TGCGCCAGCAGCGTGAAGGGACAGGGGAACACTGAAGCTTTCTTT
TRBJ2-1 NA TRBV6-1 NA CASSVGSGAQFF TGTGCCAGCAGTGTCGGGTCAGGGGCGCAGTTCTTC
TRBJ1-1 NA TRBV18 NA CASSEQGPTEAFF TGTGCCAGCTCAGAACAGGGTCCCACTGAAGCTTTCTTT
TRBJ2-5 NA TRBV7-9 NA CASSLAGPRRETQYF TGTGCCAGCAGCTTAGCGGGCCCAAGGAGGGAGACCCAGTACTTC
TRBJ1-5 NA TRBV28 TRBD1 CASSPRQGRQPQHF TGTGCCAGCAGCCCCCGACAGGGTCGCCAGCCCCAGCATTTT
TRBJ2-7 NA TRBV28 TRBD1 CASSLSPGGSYEQYF TGTGCCAGCAGTTTATCACCAGGGGGCTCCTACGAGCAGTACTTC
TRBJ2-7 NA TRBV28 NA CASSLPDSSGQYF TGTGCCAGCAGTTTACCCGACTCCTCGGGGCAGTACTTC
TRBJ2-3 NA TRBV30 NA CAWGTQTSTDTQYF TGTGCCTGGGGGACCCAAACTAGCACAGATACGCAGTATTTT
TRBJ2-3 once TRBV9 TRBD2 CASSGASGTFSTDTQYF TGTGCCAGCAGCGGGGCTAGCGGGACCTTTAGCACAGATACGCAGTATTTT
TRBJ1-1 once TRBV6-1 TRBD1 CASSIQGAGTEAFF TGTGCCAGCAGTATACAGGGGGCTGGCACTGAAGCTTTCTTT
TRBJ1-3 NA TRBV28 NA CASSPGHNTIYF TGTGCCAGCAGTCCAGGGCACAACACCATATATTTT